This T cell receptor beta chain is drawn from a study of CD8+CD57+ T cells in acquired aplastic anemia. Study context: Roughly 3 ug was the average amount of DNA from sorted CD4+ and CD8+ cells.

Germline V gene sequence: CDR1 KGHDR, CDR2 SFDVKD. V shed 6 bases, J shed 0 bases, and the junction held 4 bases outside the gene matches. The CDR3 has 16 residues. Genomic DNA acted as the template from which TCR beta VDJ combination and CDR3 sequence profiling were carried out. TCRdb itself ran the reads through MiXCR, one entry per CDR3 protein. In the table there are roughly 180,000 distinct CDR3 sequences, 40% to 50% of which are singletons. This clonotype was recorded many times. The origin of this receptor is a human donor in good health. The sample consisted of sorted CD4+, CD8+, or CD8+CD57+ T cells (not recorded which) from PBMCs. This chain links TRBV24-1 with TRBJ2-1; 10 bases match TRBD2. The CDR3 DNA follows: TGTGCCACCAGTATAAGCGGGAGGGGCTCCTACAATGAGCAGTTCTTC. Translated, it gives CATSISGRGSYNEQFF.